This T cell receptor (beta chain) came from a study of T cell responses to AZD1222 COVID-19 vaccine. Study-level results: Increases in Spike-specific TCR breadth and depth were seen after two AZD1222 doses. At 160-218 and 743-854, vaccine-associated CD4 TCRs were dominant, and they spanned spike. The reported proportion of spike-specific TCRs targeting unmutated variant regions was nearly half.

In germline, CDR1 is LGHNA, CDR2 YSLEER. V was trimmed by 0 bases and J by 6 bases, leaving 11 bases between them. The CDR3 loop spans 14 amino acids. The repertoire was sequenced with immunoSEQ multiplex PCR; TCRdb's copy has only in-frame clones and lacks some. The sample yields 90,000 to 130,000 clones, 81% seen once. About this clone: The antigen remains unidentified.

The chain uses TRBV4-3 and TRBJ1-1, with D hard to call. The sample in question was peripheral blood, obtained on day 0 of AZD1222 vaccination. This TCR derives from an adult in good health. The DNA of the CDR3 is TGCGCCAGCAGCCAAGATCGGCGAATGGCTGAAGCTTTCTTT. Its translation: CASSQDRRMAEAFF.